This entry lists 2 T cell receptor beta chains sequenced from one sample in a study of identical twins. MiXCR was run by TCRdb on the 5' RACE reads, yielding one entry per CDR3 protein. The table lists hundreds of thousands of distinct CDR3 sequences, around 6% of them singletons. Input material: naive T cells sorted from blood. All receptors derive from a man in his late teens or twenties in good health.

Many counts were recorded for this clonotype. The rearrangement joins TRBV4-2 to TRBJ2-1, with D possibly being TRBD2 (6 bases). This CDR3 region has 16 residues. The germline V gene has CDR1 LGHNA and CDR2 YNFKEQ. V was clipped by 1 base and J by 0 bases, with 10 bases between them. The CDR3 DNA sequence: TGTGCCAGCAGCCAAGCCCTGACTAGCTCCTACAATGAGCAGTTCTTC. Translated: CASSQALTSSYNEQFF.

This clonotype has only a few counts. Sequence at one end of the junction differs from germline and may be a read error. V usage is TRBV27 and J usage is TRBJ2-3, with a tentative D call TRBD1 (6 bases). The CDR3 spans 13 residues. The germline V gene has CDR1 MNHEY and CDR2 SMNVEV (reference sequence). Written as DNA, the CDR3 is TGTGCCAGCAAACACCTACAGGGAGATACGCAGTACTTT. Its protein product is CASKHLQGDTQYF.